Listed here is a single T cell receptor beta chain. The data derive from a study of blood T cell repertoires in COVID-19. Study-level background: Researchers got acute and convalescent COVID-19 samples from the United States, Italy and Spain. T cells, B-cell-depleted T cells, or PBMCs provided the cDNA or gDNA that served as material.

Looked up from germline, CDR1 is SEHNR and CDR2 is FQNEAQ (reference sequence). There are 18 residues in the CDR3. Trimming at V came to 4 bases and at J to 2 bases, leaving 16 bases not matched to a gene. Under the authors' procedure: The authors estimated nucleated cell counts from reference gene primer amplification. The method was immunoSEQ multiplex PCR; TCRdb's version includes in-frame clones alone and lacks a portion of them. The V and J calls and clone size are taken from that table; D and trimming were inferred from the DNA. The data show hundreds of thousands of clones, 70% to 90% seen once.

The sequence derives from a woman in her twenties or thirties with active or convalescent COVID-19. The V gene is TRBV7-9, the J gene TRBJ1-2; 7 bases line up with TRBD1. Specimen: peripheral blood. In DNA, the CDR3 is TGTGCCAGCAGCTCCCAAACCCCAGAGACAGGGAGGAACTATGGCTACACCTTC. The encoded protein is CASSSQTPETGRNYGYTF.